The 7 T cell receptor beta chains in this list originate from one sample, sequenced in a study of CD8 T cells in ankylosing spondylitis. TCRdb analysed the 5' RACE reads with MiXCR anew, one entry per CDR3 protein. The repertoire holds 350,000 or so distinct CDR3 sequences, with under 15% as singletons. The specimen sequenced was blood, either unsorted or a sorted T cell fraction (not recorded which). The source is a male donor with ankylosing spondylitis or in good health (not recorded which).

V gene TRBV5-1 combines with J gene TRBJ1-2, with unresolved D. This CDR3 has 15 amino acids. V lost 0 bases to trimming and J lost 4 bases, with 13 bases between them. Germline V gives CDR1 SGHRS, CDR2 YFSETQ. The CDR3 DNA follows: TGCGCCAGCAGCTTGGCCGAAGGGTCTGGCTATGGCTACACCTTC. Translation gives CASSLAEGSGYGYTF.

V is TRBV4-1 and J is TRBJ2-4; D is unresolved. This CDR3 region has 13 residues. Trimming took 1 base from V and 4 from J, leaving 5 bases between them. Germline assignment: CDR1 MGHRA and CDR2 YSYEKL. The CDR3 here is CASSQGLKNIQYF. The CDR3 DNA follows: TGCGCCAGCAGCCAAGGACTTAAAAACATTCAGTACTTC.

In its sample, this clonotype was seen a few times. V gene TRBV20-1 combines with J gene TRBJ2-7, with 7 bases that match TRBD2. V dropped 5 bases and J dropped 4; count of bases not matched to a gene: 8. The germline V gene has CDR1 DFQATT and CDR2 SNEGSKA (reference sequence). The CDR3 sequence is 13 residues long. In nucleotides, the CDR3 is TGCAGTGCTGAGAGGCGGGGGAGGTACGAGCAGTACTTC. This codes for CSAERRGRYEQYF.

This clonotype was observed at least ten times. The chain has TRBV6-5 and TRBJ1-3, with 8 bases fitting TRBD1. Germline V CDR1 and CDR2: MNHEY, SVGAGI. CDR3 length equals 19 residues. V gave up 0 bases and J gave up 0 bases; unmatched junction bases: 10. CDR3 region: CASSYSRSRDRRSGNTIYF. The CDR3 coding sequence is TGTGCCAGCAGTTACTCGCGGAGCCGGGACAGGCGCTCTGGAAACACCATATATTTT.

The sample holds a few counts of this clonotype. The rearrangement uses TRBV15 and TRBJ2-1; D is unclear. V gave up 1 base and J gave up 4 bases, with 5 bases separating them. The CDR3 consists of 13 residues. Germline-derived CDR1 and CDR2 are LNHNV and YYDKDF (reference sequence). CDR3: CATSRGSYNEQFF. CDR3 nucleotide sequence: TGTGCCACCAGCAGAGGTTCTTACAATGAGCAGTTCTTC.

The chain employs TRBV12-3 or TRBV12-4 and TRBJ1-2, with D tentatively TRBD1 (5 bases). This CDR3 spans 14 amino acids. With 1 base removed from V and 4 bases from J, the gap between germline ends came to 10 bases. The chain's CDR3 is CASSLDRGIYGYTF. For the CDR3, the DNA is TGTGCCAGCAGTTTAGATCGGGGGATCTATGGCTACACCTTC.

The chain couples TRBV7-2 to TRBJ1-2; D unclear. CDR1 is SGHTA and CDR2 is FQGNSA in the germline V gene. The CDR3 is 13 residues long. V was pared by 1 base and J by 13 bases, with 16 bases between. CDR3 amino acids: CASSLETERLRTF. The CDR3 nucleotides are TGTGCCAGCAGCTTAGAAACTGAACGTCTACGCACCTTC.